These 5 T cell receptor beta chains came from one sample sequenced in a study of spatial heterogeneity in lung cancer (dated by TCRdb to between 2018 and 2021). What this sample's time point label stands for: sample taken at primary tumor resection. The method was 5' RACE. TCRdb names NextSeq 500 as the instrument used. TCRdb trimmed the raw reads at Q25, called clones with MiXCR and kept productive beta chains. Identical CDR3 protein sequences are pooled into one entry, listed with their most common genes and DNA. For this sample there are 30,000 to 45,000 distinct CDR3 sequences; under 4% appear just once. The top ten constitute 35% to 40% of the sample. The material was normal lung tissue next to the tumor, obtained at surgery. The source is a male donor with early-stage non-small cell lung cancer.

This clonotype was counted ten times or more. This chain joins TRBV3-1 and TRBJ2-5; the D is unclear. The V end lost 1 base, the J end lost 4 bases, and 10 bases lay between the germline ends. The germline V gene encodes CDR1 LGHDT and CDR2 YNNKEL (reference sequence). This CDR3 has 14 amino acids. CDR3 nucleotide sequence: TGTGCCAGCAGCCAAGGGAGCCGGGCAGAGACCCAGTACTTC. This encodes CASSQGSRAETQYF.

This clonotype was detected ten times or more. This chain links TRBV18 with TRBJ2-1; unclear D gene. V was clipped by 0 bases and J by 0 bases, with 9 bases between them. Germline CDR1 is KGHSH and CDR2 is LQKENI. This CDR3 is 16 amino acids long. The CDR3 coding sequence is TGTGCCAGCTCACCACCCGAAACGCGCTCCTACAATGAGCAGTTCTTC. Its translation is CASSPPETRSYNEQFF. Using reference TRBV18 and TRBJ2-1 for the parts outside the CDR3, the full variable domain is NAGVMQNPRHLVRRRGQEARLRCSPMKGHSHVYWYRQLPEEGLKFMVYLQKENIIDESGMPKERFSAEFPKEGPSILRIQQVVRGDSAAYFCASSPPETRSYNEQFFGPGTRLTVL.

This clonotype was observed at least ten times. The chain combines TRBV6-6 with TRBJ1-2; 7 bases agree with TRBD1. V shed 10 bases, J shed 3 bases, and the junction held 8 bases outside the gene matches. CDR1 MNHNY and CDR2 SVGAGI come from the germline V gene (reference sequence). The CDR3 is made up of 13 amino acids. The CDR3 DNA is TGTGCCACTCAGGGGGGTAACGACTATGGCTACACCTTC. Translated: CATQGGNDYGYTF.

This clonotype is a singleton in its sample. A much larger clone differs from this one at a single base, so this may be a read error. The chain joins TRBV7-2 to TRBJ1-1; TRBD1 aligns across 8 bases. The CDR3 consists of 15 residues. CDR1 and CDR2 (germline): SGHTA, FQGNSA. V gave up 5 bases and J gave up 11 bases; unmatched junction bases: 16. CDR3 region: CASSPDQGAIGGAFF. The CDR3 DNA follows: TGTGCCAGCAGCCCGGACCAGGGGGCGATCGGTGGGGCTTTCTTT.

This clonotype was picked up many times. The V gene is TRBV6-5, the J gene TRBJ2-3, with D perhaps matching TRBD2 (6 bases). Trimming cost V 5 bases and J 0 bases, with 9 bases left between them. The germline V gene has CDR1 MNHEY and CDR2 SVGAGI. The CDR3 is made up of 14 amino acids. This chain's CDR3 is CASSPGLSTDTQYF. Here the CDR3 DNA reads TGTGCCAGCAGTCCGGGACTTAGCACAGATACGCAGTATTTT.